The clone carrying this T cell receptor (beta chain) was seen more than once but under ten times. Antigen: not known. These data belong to a study of identical twins. Findings and caveats of the study: Insertion counts were lower in abundant cord blood beta clonotypes, a trend that memory repertoires did not show. The study found excess low generation probability among twin-shared out-of-frame alpha sequences.

Template switching created a universal primer site, and the cDNA included unique molecular identifiers. TCRdb re-analysed the 5' RACE reads in MiXCR, keeping a single row per CDR3 protein. The sample carries approximately 140,000 distinct CDR3 sequences, 3.5% recorded once. The receptor comes from a man aged 18 to 29 in good health. Sample: memory T cells sorted from blood.

CDR3 loop: CASSFSDRETQYF. The CDR3, as DNA: TGTGCCAGCAGTTTTAGTGACAGGGAGACCCAGTACTTC. This rearrangement joins TRBV28 to TRBJ2-5; tentative D call: TRBD1 (6 bases). The V gene lost 3 bases and the J gene lost 5 bases, with 10 bases spanning the gap. CDR1 and CDR2 from the germline V gene are MDHEN and SYDVKM. The CDR3 consists of 13 residues.